This T cell receptor beta chain was recovered during a study of type 1 regulatory T cells. Study in general: An in vitro protocol generated T-allo10, a Tr1-enriched, alloantigen-specific CD4 T cell product.

TCRdb ran MiXCR on the reads and lists one entry per CDR3 protein. The sample consists of 75,000 to 100,000 distinct CDR3 sequences, 31% of them appearing once. The length of the CDR3 is 13 residues. Germline assignment: CDR1 MDHEN and CDR2 SYDVKM. This clonotype was observed a handful of times. At one of its ends the junction is not consistent with the germline gene, which may arise from a read error. The chain links TRBV28 to TRBJ2-3; 7 nucleotides line up with TRBD2. This TCR derives from a human donor in good health. Sample: CD4+ T cells, either the whole sample or a sorted fraction (not recorded which). CDR3 bases: TGCCTAGCCGGGAGGTCTAGCACAGATACGCAGTATTTT. This encodes CLAGRSSTDTQYF.